This TCR beta chain was identified in a study of T cells after yellow fever vaccination. Study details: When fractions had low cell numbers, they were prepared with SMART-Seq v4 Ultra Low Input.

UMIs were added to TCR cDNA along with a universal primer site when it was made by 5'RACE template switching. TCRdb ran MiXCR on the 5' RACE reads and lists one entry per CDR3 protein. The sample includes hundreds of thousands of distinct CDR3 sequences, more than 8.5% of them seen just once. As to this clonotype: The antigen is undetermined.

Trimming removed 0 bases at V and 10 bases at J, with 9 bases between. CDR3 length: 11 residues. CDR1 is SQVTM, CDR2 ANQGSEA, per germline. Study-level results: CD4 and CD8 compartments shared a small share of clonotypes. Peaking on day 5 versus 15, the secondary response was faster but weaker.

This specimen was PBMCs, taken on the day of the first yellow fever vaccination. The sequence derives from a man younger than 30 who received the YFV17D yellow fever vaccine. The chain couples TRBV29-1 to TRBJ1-2; D gene uncertain. In DNA form, the CDR3 reads TGCAGCGTTGAAGATCGTCTCGTCTACACCTTC. This codes for CSVEDRLVYTF. Full variable domain (missing parts from reference TRBV29-1 and TRBJ1-2): SAVISQKPSRDICQRGTSLTIQCQVDSQVTMMFWYRQQPGQSLTLIATANQGSEATYESGFVIDKFPISRPNLTFSTLTVSNMSPEDSSIYLCSVEDRLVYTFGSGTRLTVV.